Here is one T cell receptor (beta chain) with its context. Its antigen is not known. The data derive from a study of T cell responses to AZD1222 COVID-19 vaccine. General observations from the study: Unmutated regions of variants are reportedly targeted by nearly half of spike-specific TCRs. At baseline, seropositivity was found in only six or seven AZD1222 recipients.

Some second doses came at about 4 weeks and others at about 12 weeks; these were pooled. The CDR3 totals 14 residues. Germline assignment: CDR1 SGHRS and CDR2 YFSETQ. V was shortened by 2 bases and J by 3 bases, with 8 bases between the two germline ends. Sequencing used immunoSEQ multiplex PCR; TCRdb keeps in-frame clones, though not all of them. In the table there are approximately 120,000 clones, 88% of which are singletons. The chain uses TRBV5-1 and TRBJ1-4; no clear D gene. Sequencing was performed on peripheral blood, taken 28 days after the second AZD1222 dose. This TCR was sampled from an adult who received the AZD1222 COVID-19 vaccine. CDR3 bases: TGCGCCAGCAGCTTAGGGCCCCCTAATGAAAAACTGTTTTTT. Residues: CASSLGPPNEKLFF. Full variable domain (remainder filled in from reference TRBV5-1 and TRBJ1-4): KAGVTQTPRYLIKTRGQQVTLSCSPISGHRSVSWYQQTPGQGLQFLFEYFSETQRNKGNFPGRFSGRQFSNSRSEMNVSTLELGDSALYLCASSLGPPNEKLFFGSGTQLSVL.